What follows is one T cell receptor beta chain and its context. The data originate from a study of Ad26.COV2.S vaccination and SARS-CoV-2 variants. Sequencing was performed with immunoSEQ multiplex PCR; in TCRdb, only in-frame clones are kept and a portion is missing. The sample yields approximately 340,000 clones, 70% to 90% seen once. Treatment indicated: some 19 received Ad26.COV2.S at low or high dose, single or two shots; a few received placebo; per-sample allocation not given. Day 63 following the first vaccine or placebo injection was when the samples were taken. Trimming pared 0 bases from V and 6 bases from J, leaving 12 bases between. The CDR3 sequence is 15 residues long. Germline values: CDR1 LGHNA, CDR2 YSLEER.

The sequenced sample was peripheral blood, obtained in a trial of Ad26.COV2.S vaccine versus placebo. V usage is TRBV4-3 and J usage is TRBJ1-5; no clear D. This sequence originates from a person aged 18-60 years who received the Ad26.COV2.S COVID-19 vaccine or a placebo. CDR3 amino acids: CASSQDEGVGQPQHF. CDR3 DNA sequence: TGCGCCAGCAGCCAAGATGAGGGCGTCGGTCAGCCCCAGCATTTT.